This T cell receptor beta chain derives from a study of cytomegalovirus exposure and HLA in healthy donors. Points from the study as a whole: Confirmation in vitro established that three CMV-associated chains were specific for CMV antigens. It was 150 to 200 TCR beta chains that were listed as cytomegalovirus-associated. Rare TCR sequences predominated, though certain public TCRs were found in many donors.

PCR amplification relied on 60 Vbeta primers (plus 13 Jbeta primers). Clones were sequenced by immunoSEQ multiplex PCR, and TCRdb holds only the in-frame ones, with some missing. The sample has hundreds of thousands of clones, more than 75% seen once. A note on this clone: The antigen is not known.

Donors were ostensibly healthy at sampling, although undocumented immune exposures were probable. This CDR3 has 15 residues. The V gene's germline CDR1 is MGHRA and CDR2 YSYEKL. After removal of 4 bases from V and 0 bases from J, the junction contained 6 bases not matched to a gene. The sequenced sample consisted of PBMCs. The chain joins TRBV4-1 to TRBJ2-7; 7 nucleotides match TRBD2. This TCR was recovered from a man in his forties or fifties in good health and CMV-seropositive. The CDR3, as DNA: TGCGCCAGCAGCCCGGCGGGGGAAAGCTCCTACGAGCAGTACTTC. This gives the protein CASSPAGESSYEQYF.